The next 9 T cell receptor beta chains were all read from a single sample in a study of T cells in Graves' hyperthyroidism and ophthalmopathy. Authors of the study amplified TCR beta CDR3 regions from RNA transcripts. HTBI primers were employed in a first-round RT-PCR of the TCR CDR3. Via MiXCR, TCRdb re-called the multiplex PCR reads, giving one row per CDR3 protein. The profile covers a few hundred thousand distinct CDR3 sequences, with under 20% appearing a single time and about 38% taken by the ten largest. Sequences were obtained from blood. All receptors derive from a man in his late teens or twenties with Graves' ophthalmopathy.

In this sample, this clonotype turned up once. The chain is built from TRBV9 and TRBJ2-7; D is undetermined. The germline CDR1 and CDR2 sequences are SGDLS and YYNGEE. This CDR3 has 12 residues. V lost 5 bases, J lost 4 bases, and 10 bases lay in between. The CDR3 bases are TGTGCCAGCAGTACGACCAATTACGAGCAGTACTTC. Amino acid sequence: CASSTTNYEQYF.

The J gene is TRBJ2-3, the V gene TRBV9, with TRBD2 matching over 10 bases. The CDR3 runs to 15 residues. Per germline, CDR1 SGDLS and CDR2 YYNGEE. Losses at the gene ends were 1 base for V and 2 bases for J; bases not matched to a gene: 1. CDR3 loop: CASSVLAGATDTQYF. The CDR3 DNA sequence: TGTGCCAGCAGCGTACTAGCGGGGGCCACAGATACGCAGTATTTT.

The rearrangement uses TRBV5-1 and TRBJ2-6; 11 nucleotides match TRBD1. This CDR3 is 17 amino acids long. The V gene's germline CDR1 is SGHRS and CDR2 YFSETQ. V shed 9 bases and J 1 base; nucleotides not matched to a gene: 9. The CDR3 loop is CATEPGTGGSGANVLTF. In DNA, the CDR3 is TGCGCCACCGAACCCGGGACAGGGGGGTCTGGGGCCAACGTCCTGACTTTC.

This clonotype turned up a few times. An end of the junction differs from the germline gene, which may be a read error. The J gene is TRBJ1-1, the V gene TRBV24-1; D gene ambiguous. The CDR3 is 12 residues long. Per the germline V gene, CDR1 is KGHDR and CDR2 is SFDVKD. The CDR3 protein is CATSDQDHREIF. The CDR3 bases are TGTGCCACCAGTGACCAGGACCACCGGGAGATCTTT.

Ten or more counts support this clonotype. The rearrangement uses TRBV2 and TRBJ2-3; possible D gene TRBD1, 6 bases. This CDR3 has 14 amino acids. CDR1 SNHLY and CDR2 FYNNEI come from the germline V gene. The V end was cut by 2 bases, the J end by 2 bases, with 8 bases between. In DNA, the CDR3 is TGTGCCAGCAGTGAAAAGGGGGACACAGATACGCAGTATTTT. Translated: CASSEKGDTDTQYF. Based on the CDR3 plus reference TRBV2 and TRBJ2-3, the full variable domain is EPEVTQTPSHQVTQMGQEVILRCVPISNHLYFYWYRQILGQKVEFLVSFYNNEISEKSEIFDDQFSVERPDGSNFTLKIRSTKLEDSAMYFCASSEKGDTDTQYFGPGTRLTVL.

This clonotype was seen a few times. This chain uses TRBV4-1 with TRBJ2-7; 7 bases match TRBD1. The germline CDR1 and CDR2 sequences are MGHRA and YSYEKL. The length of the CDR3 is 14 residues. Losses at the gene ends were 2 bases for V and 7 bases for J; bases not matched to a gene: 8. CDR3 protein: CASSQPDRAREQYF. DNA of the CDR3: TGCGCCAGCAGCCAACCCGACAGGGCGCGGGAGCAGTACTTC.

This clonotype was found many times. The rearrangement links TRBV3-1 to TRBJ1-2; maybe TRBD1 (6 bases). The V and J ends lost 0 bases and 8 bases respectively, with 7 bases between them. The CDR3 sequence is 12 residues long. Germline V gives CDR1 LGHDT, CDR2 YNNKEL (reference sequence). The CDR3, as DNA: TGTGCCAGCAGCCAAGAAGGACAGGGCTACACCTTC. Its translation: CASSQEGQGYTF.

The chain recombines TRBV2 with TRBJ2-1, with a weak D call TRBD2 (7 bases). The CDR3 consists of 16 residues. The germline V gene encodes CDR1 SNHLY and CDR2 FYNNEI. V was cut by 5 bases and J by 8 bases, with 22 bases left in between. In DNA form, the CDR3 reads TGTGCCAGCAGTTTAGATATGTGGGGGGGCCCCGATGAGCAGTTCTTC. Translation gives CASSLDMWGGPDEQFF.

This clonotype has ten or more counts. V and J are TRBV6-6 and TRBJ1-5, with TRBD1 matching 7 bases. The CDR3 is 18 amino acids. The junction had 8 bases not matched to a gene; V was cut back by 0 bases and J by 0 bases. Per germline, CDR1 MNHNY and CDR2 SVGAGI (reference sequence). This CDR3 is CASSYSNRGRYSNQPQHF. Here the CDR3 DNA reads TGTGCCAGCAGTTACTCGAACAGGGGACGTTATAGCAATCAGCCCCAGCATTTT.